Following are 3 T cell receptor beta chains from one sample sequenced in a study of shared clonotypes between healthy human individuals. The assay was immunoSEQ multiplex PCR, and TCRdb's table has in-frame clones only and misses some. The repertoire has roughly 2,500,000 clones, over 85% of them found once; the top ten carry approximately 0.35%. Sequencing was done on a sample of naive CD4+ T cells from PBMCs. Subset described: CD45RA+ positively selected. The receptor set was obtained from a young man in good health. Some clones in this sample may be carry-over from other donors' samples.

The rearrangement links TRBV5-1 to TRBJ1-4; TRBD1 agrees at 9 bases. This CDR3 is built from 16 residues. V shed 0 bases and J 8 bases; nucleotides not matched to a gene: 8. Germline CDR1 and CDR2: SGHRS and YFSETQ. CDR3 DNA: TGCGCCAGCAGCTTGGCCGCAGCGACAGGGGGGGAAAAACTGTTTTTT. Its protein is CASSLAAATGGEKLFF.

The chain recombines TRBV19 with TRBJ2-1; no firm D call. The CDR3 extends over 14 amino acids. The V and J ends lost 6 bases and 8 bases respectively, with 17 bases between them. Germline CDR1 LNHDA, CDR2 SQIVND (reference sequence). The CDR3 region is CASSGSAGRDEQFF. The CDR3 DNA reads as TGTGCCAGTAGCGGATCCGCAGGACGGGATGAGCAGTTCTTC. Using reference TRBV19 and TRBJ2-1 for the parts outside the CDR3, the full variable domain is DGGITQSPKYLFRKEGQNVTLSCEQNLNHDAMYWYRQDPGQGLRLIYYSQIVNDFQKGDIAEGYSVSREKKESFPLTVTSAQKNPTAFYLCASSGSAGRDEQFFGPGTRLTVL.

The gene calls are TRBV18 and TRBJ1-1, with TRBD1 matching over 9 bases. Trimming at V came to 2 bases and at J to 5 bases, leaving 9 bases not matched to a gene. The CDR3 length is 16 residues. The germline V gene encodes CDR1 KGHSH and CDR2 LQKENI. CDR3 region: CASSPGGRQGETEAFF. The CDR3, as DNA: TGTGCCAGCTCACCAGGGGGTCGACAGGGGGAAACTGAAGCTTTCTTT.